This is a list of T cell receptor beta chains from one sample in a study of cytomegalovirus exposure and HLA in healthy donors. TCRdb's table, derived via immunoSEQ multiplex PCR, lists solely in-frame clones and lacks some. The profile shows under 200,000 clones, around 85% of them singletons. Sequencing input: PBMCs. Receptors originate from a woman aged 30 to 39 in good health and CMV-seronegative. Each CDR3 is given with its conserved first and last residue. The D gene is left open where the match is weak. Rows may omit the clone size; those that give it use once, few, many or a size class.

d_gene	abundance	len	v_gene	j_gene	CDR3nt	CDR3aa
NA	NA	14	TRBV6-5	TRBJ2-3	TGTGCCAGCTCAATAGGGGCTAGCACAGATACGCAGTATTTT	CASSIGASTDTQYF
NA	NA	17	TRBV19	TRBJ2-3	TGTGCCAGTAGTACAGGGCTTGGGCTTCCTAGCACAGATACGCAGTATTTT	CASSTGLGLPSTDTQYF
TRBD1	NA	15	TRBV28	TRBJ1-4	TGTGCCAGCAGTTTCCCAGGGGGAGAAGGTGAAAAACTGTTTTTT	CASSFPGGEGEKLFF
TRBD2	once	15	TRBV11-1	TRBJ2-7	TGTGCCAGCAGCCCCCAGACTAGCGGGAGCTACGAGCAGTACTTC	CASSPQTSGSYEQYF
NA	NA	14	TRBV9	TRBJ1-5	TGTGCCAGCAGCGTAGACGCTATCGGTCAGCCCCAGCATTTT	CASSVDAIGQPQHF
TRBD1	NA	15	TRBV4-3	TRBJ1-1	TGCGCCAGCAGCCAAGTTCCAGGGGGGAACACTGAAGCTTTCTTT	CASSQVPGGNTEAFF
NA	NA	16	TRBV14	TRBJ1-2	TGTGCCAGCAGCCAAGATCTCGGGTCCGAGGTCCATTCCTACACCTTC	CASSQDLGSEVHSYTF
TRBD1	NA	18	TRBV4-1	TRBJ2-3	TGCGCCAGCAGCCACCCGGGACAGGGGTTCCGGGGAACAGATACGCAGTATTTT	CASSHPGQGFRGTDTQYF
TRBD1	NA	15	TRBV28	TRBJ2-7	TGTGCCAGCAGTTACGGGGGACAGGGGGGGGACGAGCAGTACTTC	CASSYGGQGGDEQYF
NA	NA	14	TRBV2	TRBJ1-1	TGTGCCAGCAGCGGGCCCGTATCGGGGACTGAAGCTTTCTTT	CASSGPVSGTEAFF
NA	few	17	TRBV4-1	TRBJ2-5	TGCGCCAGCAGCCAAGACGGTGCTAGATCGGGGGTCGAGACCCAGTACTTC	CASSQDGARSGVETQYF
TRBD2	NA	16	TRBV5-4	TRBJ2-5	TGTGCCAGCAGCGTCCCGACTAGCGGGAACCAAGAGACCCAGTACTTC	CASSVPTSGNQETQYF
TRBD2	NA	15	TRBV11-2	TRBJ2-7	TGTGCCAGCAGCCCCGGGGGAGCGGGAGCGTACGAGCAGTACTTC	CASSPGGAGAYEQYF
NA	many	17	TRBV5-4	TRBJ2-6	TGTGCCAGCAGCTTGGCTCATTCAGGGTCTGGGGCCAACGTCCTGACTTTC	CASSLAHSGSGANVLTF
NA	NA	16	TRBV6-6	TRBJ2-1	TGTGCCAGCAGTTACTCGAGGGGGGGGGCCTACAATGAGCAGTTCTTC	CASSYSRGGAYNEQFF
NA	NA	11	TRBV30	TRBJ2-3	TGTGCCTGGTCCACGGGGGATACGCAGTATTTT	CAWSTGDTQYF
TRBD1	NA	15	TRBV28	TRBJ2-7	TGTGCCAGCAGCACAGGGGGCATTCTGAACTACGAGCAGTACTTC	CASSTGGILNYEQYF
TRBD1	NA	16	TRBV10-3	TRBJ2-3	TGTGCCATCAGTGAGTCGAAGACAGGGGGCGCAGATACGCAGTATTTT	CAISESKTGGADTQYF
NA	NA	11	TRBV30	TRBJ1-1	TGTGCCTGGAGTACAGGGCTCCAAGCTTTCTTT	CAWSTGLQAFF
TRBD1	few	16	TRBV30	TRBJ2-5	TGTGCCTGGAGTCACGGGGACAGGGGGGGACGAGAGACCCAGTACTTC	CAWSHGDRGGRETQYF
TRBD1	NA	16	TRBV7-8	TRBJ1-1	TGTGCCAGCAGCAGTCCCGGGACAGGATTGAACACTGAAGCTTTCTTT	CASSSPGTGLNTEAFF
NA	NA	14	TRBV7-9	TRBJ2-3	TGTGCCAGCAGCTTACAGGGGTGGACAGATACGCAGTATTTT	CASSLQGWTDTQYF
NA	NA	15	TRBV5-1	TRBJ2-6	TGCGCCAGCAGTCCAACTAGCTCTGGGGCCAACGTCCTGACTTTC	CASSPTSSGANVLTF
TRBD2	NA	13	TRBV15	TRBJ2-7	TGTGCCACCGGGCGGGGGGCGACCTACGAGCAGTACTTC	CATGRGATYEQYF
TRBD1	NA	17	TRBV18	TRBJ1-1	TGTGCCAGCTCACTACTGACACAGGGGCTCGTGAACACTGAAGCTTTCTTT	CASSLLTQGLVNTEAFF
NA	NA	15	TRBV7-2	TRBJ2-7	TGTGCCAGCAGCTTAGCGTCCAGGTTAGCCTACGAGCAGTACTTC	CASSLASRLAYEQYF
TRBD1	NA	14	TRBV5-4	TRBJ1-4	TGTGCCAGCAGTACCGGGACAGAACATGAAAAACTGTTTTTT	CASSTGTEHEKLFF
TRBD1	NA	14	TRBV5-4	TRBJ1-6	TGTGCCAGCAGCTCGGACAGGAGTAATTCACCCCTCCACTTT	CASSSDRSNSPLHF
NA	NA	14	TRBV6-1	TRBJ2-7	TGTGCCAGCAGTGAAGCGAACAGGGCCTACGAGCAGTACTTC	CASSEANRAYEQYF
TRBD2	NA	15	TRBV5-1	TRBJ2-1	TGCGCCAGCAGCCCGGTAGCGGGAGCTCAGGGTGAGCAGTTCTTC	CASSPVAGAQGEQFF
NA	NA	11	TRBV29-1	TRBJ2-5	TGCAGCGACAGTTATCAAGAGACCCAGTACTTC	CSDSYQETQYF
NA	NA	16	TRBV28	TRBJ2-1	TGTGCCAGCAGCGTAATGGAACCTAGTTCCTACAATGAGCAGTTCTTC	CASSVMEPSSYNEQFF
TRBD2	NA	15	TRBV10-2	TRBJ2-5	TGCGCCAGCAGTGAGATAGCGGGGTACCAAGAGACCCAGTACTTC	CASSEIAGYQETQYF
NA	NA	14	TRBV13	TRBJ2-5	TGTGCCAGCAGCTTAGGGACCCGGGGAGAGACCCAGTACTTC	CASSLGTRGETQYF
NA	NA	11	TRBV30	TRBJ2-5	TGTGCCTGGAGCGACGGGGAGACCCAGTACTTC	CAWSDGETQYF
TRBD2	NA	18	TRBV9	TRBJ2-5	TGTGCCAGCAGTCCTCACCTCAGGCCTAGCGGGAGACAAGAGACCCAGTACTTC	CASSPHLRPSGRQETQYF
NA	NA	13	TRBV25-1	TRBJ1-1	TGTGCCAGCAGTGAATATGGGGGCGAGGCGGCTTTCTTT	CASSEYGGEAAFF
NA	NA	15	TRBV5-4	TRBJ1-5	TGTGCCAGCAGCTTGCAGGGTTCAGGCAATCAGCCCCAGCATTTT	CASSLQGSGNQPQHF
NA	few	15	TRBV4-3	TRBJ1-1	TGCGCCAGCAGCCAAGGCACACCAATGAACACTGAAGCTTTCTTT	CASSQGTPMNTEAFF
TRBD1	NA	15	TRBV19	TRBJ1-2	TGTCCTAAAGTACCCCTTGACAGGGGTTGTGATGGCTACACCTTC	CPKVPLDRGCDGYTF
NA	NA	15	TRBV7-7	TRBJ1-5	TGTGCCAGCAGCTCCCCGAGAAATAGCAATCAGCCCCAGCATTTT	CASSSPRNSNQPQHF
TRBD1	NA	15	TRBV7-6	TRBJ1-1	TGTGCCAGCAGCCCTCGGACAGGGGGCTTTACTGAAGCTTTCTTT	CASSPRTGGFTEAFF
NA	NA	15	TRBV19	TRBJ1-1	TGTGCCAGTAGGAAACCGACAGGAGGTGGGTCTGAAGCTTTCTTT	CASRKPTGGGSEAFF
NA	NA	12	TRBV10-2	TRBJ1-1	TGCGCCAGCATTGGGGGGTGGACTGAAGCTTTCTTT	CASIGGWTEAFF
NA	NA	13	TRBV7-2	TRBJ1-4	TGTGCCAGCAGCTCAGTCGAGGGCGAAAAACTGTTTTTT	CASSSVEGEKLFF
NA	NA	15	TRBV25-1	TRBJ1-2	TGTGCCAGCAGTGAATTTGCAGGGTTTAACTATGGCTACACCTTC	CASSEFAGFNYGYTF
TRBD2	NA	13	TRBV5-4	TRBJ2-7	TGTGCCAGCAGCTCCGGGACTATCTACGAGCAGTACTTC	CASSSGTIYEQYF
TRBD1	NA	18	TRBV19	TRBJ1-1	TGTGCCAGTAGTAGCGATAGATCCGGGACAGGGGAGAACACTGAAGCTTTCTTT	CASSSDRSGTGENTEAFF
NA	NA	16	TRBV6-5	TRBJ1-1	TGTGCCAGCAGTTACGGGGGGACTGGGTCGATGACTGAAGCTTTCTTT	CASSYGGTGSMTEAFF
NA	NA	13	TRBV5-1	TRBJ2-1	TGCGCCAGCAGCTTGTTCCCCAGCGATGAGCAGTTCTTC	CASSLFPSDEQFF
NA	once	16	TRBV5-4	TRBJ2-1	TGTGCCAGCAGCTCGAGAGGAGAGGCAGGGTACAATGAGCAGTTCTTC	CASSSRGEAGYNEQFF
TRBD2	NA	14	TRBV9	TRBJ2-5	TGTGCCAGCAGCGTAGTAGCGGGAGCGGAGACCCAGTACTTC	CASSVVAGAETQYF
TRBD1	NA	17	TRBV28	TRBJ1-5	TGTGCCAGCAGTTACCGGACAGGGGTGGTTAGCAATCAGCCCCAGCATTTT	CASSYRTGVVSNQPQHF
TRBD1	NA	16	TRBV7-8	TRBJ1-2	TGTGCCAGCAACGCCCAATCGGACAGGGGGCTCGATGGCTACACCTTC	CASNAQSDRGLDGYTF
NA	NA	16	TRBV6-5	TRBJ1-5	TGTGCCAGCAGTTACTCGAGGGTTACTAGCAATCAGCCCCAGCATTTT	CASSYSRVTSNQPQHF
TRBD1	NA	13	TRBV2	TRBJ1-2	TGTGCCAGCAGCGTGGGACAGGACTATGGCTACACCTTC	CASSVGQDYGYTF
NA	NA	12	TRBV19	TRBJ2-7	TGTGCCAGTAGTATAGTCTTCGGCGAGCAGTACTTC	CASSIVFGEQYF
TRBD2	NA	17	TRBV11-2	TRBJ2-3	TGTGCCAGCAGCTTAGACCTAGCGGGAGCGAACACAGATACGCAGTATTTT	CASSLDLAGANTDTQYF
TRBD1	few	15	TRBV18	TRBJ1-4	TGTGCCAGCTCACCTCGGACAGGAACTAATGAAAAACTGTTTTTT	CASSPRTGTNEKLFF